These 17 T cell receptor beta chains share one sample of origin, sequenced in a study of T cell repertoires in cytomegalovirus infection. For these receptors, no antigen is known. TCRdb re-derived calls from the reads in MiXCR, one entry per CDR3 protein. The data hold a few hundred thousand distinct CDR3 sequences, with approximately 40% observed a single time. The input for sequencing was cultured PBMCs, taken from culture after CMV antigen stimulation. These receptors were obtained from a human donor in good health (CMV status not recorded). Some clones in this sample may be carry-over from other donors' samples.

The genes are TRBV29-1 and TRBJ2-3; no clear D gene. Germline CDR1 reads SQVTM; CDR2 reads ANQGSEA. The length of the CDR3 is 11 residues. V shed 5 bases and J shed 2 bases, with 5 bases lying between them. The DNA for the CDR3 is TGCAGCGTTAAGGTCACAGATACGCAGTATTTT. Translation gives CSVKVTDTQYF.

This chain uses TRBV20-1 with TRBJ2-7; TRBD2 agrees at 8 bases. J gave up 6 bases and V 3 bases, and 22 bases lay outside the gene matches. Per the germline V gene, CDR1 is DFQATT and CDR2 is SNEGSKA (reference sequence). This CDR3 is 18 amino acids long. CDR3 region: CSASTGAGAGAVDLEQYF. The CDR3 DNA reads as TGCAGTGCTAGCACCGGGGCGGGAGCGGGGGCTGTGGACCTCGAGCAGTACTTC.

A few counts support this clonotype. The V call is TRBV7-9, the J call TRBJ2-1; D is perhaps TRBD1 or TRBD2 (5 bases each). CDR1 is SEHNR, CDR2 FQNEAQ, per germline (reference sequence). Trimming took 4 bases from V and 1 from J, leaving 11 bases between them. The CDR3 covers 15 residues. CDR3 in DNA: TGTGCCAGCAGCTCGGGACCCCCTTCCTACAATGAGCAGTTCTTC. Protein: CASSSGPPSYNEQFF.

The gene calls are TRBV7-8 and TRBJ2-1, with D uncertain. CDR3 size: 16 residues. Looked up from germline, CDR1 is SGHVS and CDR2 is FQNEAQ. V gave up 5 bases and J gave up 0 bases, with 14 bases separating them. The CDR3 DNA sequence: TGTGCCAGCAGCCCCCTCACCGCGAGCTCCTACAATGAGCAGTTCTTC. Translation: CASSPLTASSYNEQFF. The full variable domain, completed using reference TRBV7-8 and TRBJ2-1, is GAGVSQSPRYKVAKRGQDVALRCDPISGHVSLFWYQQALGQGPEFLTYFQNEAQLDKSGLPSDRFFAERPEGSVSTLKIQRTQQEDSAVYLCASSPLTASSYNEQFFGPGTRLTVL.

In its sample, this clonotype was seen many times. V is TRBV7-8 and J is TRBJ2-3; 12 bases map to TRBD2. The CDR3 runs to 18 residues. J was trimmed by 6 bases and V by 3 bases; bases with no gene match: 13. CDR1 and CDR2 from the germline V gene are SGHVS and FQNEAQ. CDR3 region: CASSFTAGLAGGGDTQYF. Written as DNA, the CDR3 is TGTGCCAGCAGCTTTACGGCGGGGCTAGCGGGAGGGGGCGATACGCAGTATTTT. Full variable domain (outside the CDR3, taken from reference TRBV7-8 and TRBJ2-3): GAGVSQSPRYKVAKRGQDVALRCDPISGHVSLFWYQQALGQGPEFLTYFQNEAQLDKSGLPSDRFFAERPEGSVSTLKIQRTQQEDSAVYLCASSFTAGLAGGGDTQYFGPGTRLTVL.

This clonotype has only a few counts. In DNA, the CDR3 is TGTGCCAGCGAGCTAGCGGGGACCCAAGAGACCCAGTACTTC. This encodes CASELAGTQETQYF. V usage is TRBV6-1 and J usage is TRBJ2-5; 9 nucleotides agree with TRBD2. Germline V gives CDR1 MNHNS, CDR2 SASEGT. With 8 bases clipped from V and 1 base from J, the junction kept 5 bases outside the gene matches. The CDR3 is made up of 14 amino acids.

The V and J genes are TRBV5-1 and TRBJ2-7; D call uncertain. Per germline, CDR1 SGHRS and CDR2 YFSETQ. The CDR3 is 13 residues long. V lost 2 bases and J 6 bases, leaving 12 bases between the germline ends. The CDR3 sequence: CASSFDGVGEQYF. CDR3 in DNA: TGCGCCAGCAGCTTCGATGGAGTGGGCGAGCAGTACTTC.

This rearrangement joins TRBV6-6 to TRBJ1-4; D is ambiguous. The ends were cut back, 0 bases at V and 7 bases at J, with 12 bases in the middle. CDR3 length equals 15 residues. In germline, CDR1 is MNHNY, CDR2 SVGAGI (reference sequence). The CDR3 loop reads CASSYSTAGGEKLFF. In nucleotides, the CDR3 is TGTGCCAGCAGTTACTCAACAGCTGGAGGTGAAAAACTGTTTTTT.

There are many counts of this clonotype. The genes are TRBV7-2 and TRBJ2-3; D gene unclear. CDR3 length equals 14 residues. Trimming left V 3 bases short and J 0 bases short, with 7 bases between. In germline, CDR1 is SGHTA, CDR2 FQGNSA. CDR3 sequence (DNA): TGTGCCAGCAGCTTTGTGGGTAGCACAGATACGCAGTATTTT. The encoded protein is CASSFVGSTDTQYF.

The chain uses TRBV12-3 or TRBV12-4 and TRBJ1-4; D unresolved. V was pared by 1 base and J by 5 bases, with 8 bases between. The CDR3 contains 14 residues. The DNA of the CDR3 is TGTGCCAGCAGTTTAGGCGGTGAAAATGAAAAACTGTTTTTT. This sequence encodes CASSLGGENEKLFF.

This clonotype appeared many times. The chain combines TRBV7-2 with TRBJ1-1; D may be TRBD1 (5 bases). Trimming pared 5 bases from V and 7 bases from J, leaving 11 bases between. The CDR3 runs to 12 residues. CDR1 SGHTA and CDR2 FQGNSA come from the germline V gene. This CDR3 reads CASSPDRYEAFF. The CDR3 nucleotides are TGTGCCAGCAGCCCCGACAGATATGAAGCTTTCTTT. The entire variable domain, with the rest obtained from reference TRBV7-2 and TRBJ1-1, is as follows: GAGVSQSPSNKVTEKGKDVELRCDPISGHTALYWYRQSLGQGLEFLIYFQGNSAPDKSGLPSDRFSAERTGGSVSTLTIQRTQQEDSAVYLCASSPDRYEAFFGQGTRLTVV.

This sequence joins TRBV6-2 or TRBV6-3 and TRBJ2-3; D may be TRBD2 (6 bases). This CDR3 is built from 18 residues. Deletions cut 2 bases from V and 0 bases from J, with 18 bases between. Germline CDR1 MNHEY, CDR2 SVGEGT. As DNA, the CDR3 is TGTGCCAGCAGTTACCGGCGGGGCGTGGGACTCAGCACAGATACGCAGTATTTT. Amino acids: CASSYRRGVGLSTDTQYF.

This clonotype was found a few times. The chain links TRBV7-2 to TRBJ2-2, with TRBD2 identical over 9 bases. Germline V gives CDR1 SGHTA, CDR2 FQGNSA. V shed 2 bases and J 5 bases; nucleotides not matched to a gene: 12. This CDR3 has 18 residues. DNA of the CDR3: TGTGCCAGCAGCTTAAAAAGCGGGGGGCCAATAGGGACCGGGGAGCTGTTTTTT. Amino acids: CASSLKSGGPIGTGELFF.

This clonotype was counted many times. The genes are TRBV12-3 or TRBV12-4 and TRBJ2-1; 7 nucleotides match TRBD1. V lost 6 bases, J lost 12 bases, and 14 bases stayed unmatched. This CDR3 has 14 amino acids. CDR3 in DNA: TGTGCCAGCAGCAAGACAGGGCGCACACAAGGGCAGTTCTTC. Translated, it gives CASSKTGRTQGQFF.

This clonotype occurred many times. The chain combines TRBV7-2 with TRBJ2-7; maybe TRBD2 (5 bases). Looked up from germline, CDR1 is SGHTA and CDR2 is FQGNSA. The CDR3 is 13 residues long. V was clipped by 1 base and J by 3 bases, with 7 bases between them. CDR3 DNA: TGTGCCAGCAGCTTAGTCCGGGGCTACGAGCAGTACTTC. Its protein product is CASSLVRGYEQYF.

This rearrangement joins TRBV7-2 to TRBJ1-3; the D gene is possibly TRBD1 (6 bases). V lost 7 bases to trimming and J lost 4 bases, with 17 bases between them. Germline assignment: CDR1 SGHTA and CDR2 FQGNSA. This CDR3 is built from 15 residues. The CDR3 DNA reads as TGTGCCAGCACCACCCTGGGGGGGCTCGGAAACACCATATATTTT. Translated: CASTTLGGLGNTIYF.

The J gene is TRBJ2-3, the V gene TRBV24-1; 9 bases align to TRBD1. Trimming removed 3 bases from V and 6 bases from J; junction bases left unmatched: 6. The CDR3 is made up of 15 amino acids. Germline V CDR1 and CDR2: KGHDR, SFDVKD. CDR3 nucleotide sequence: TGTGCCACCAGTGATAGAGGACAGGGGACCGATACGCAGTATTTT. It codes for CATSDRGQGTDTQYF.